These 18 T cell receptor beta chains were sequenced from one sample in a study of blood T cell repertoires in COVID-19. The table came from immunoSEQ multiplex PCR; TCRdb's copy has only in-frame clones and leaves some out. The top ten hold under 15% of the sample, which has some 190,000 clones, roughly 80% seen once. What was sequenced was peripheral blood. The receptor source for this set is a woman aged 50 to 60 with acute or convalescent COVID-19.

V usage is TRBV19 and J usage is TRBJ2-6, with 7 nucleotides matching TRBD1. This CDR3 is built from 17 residues. J was trimmed by 1 base and V by 7 bases; bases with no gene match: 10. Germline V CDR1 and CDR2: LNHDA, SQIVND (reference sequence). CDR3 sequence reads: CASNPTGNPSGANVLTF. CDR3 coding DNA: TGTGCCAGTAATCCGACAGGGAATCCTTCTGGGGCCAACGTCCTGACTTTC.

V and J are TRBV7-2 and TRBJ1-5; perhaps TRBD1 as D (6 bases). CDR1 and CDR2 (germline): SGHTA, FQGNSA. Trimming left V 2 bases short and J 5 bases short, with 10 bases between. The CDR3 is 14 residues long. CDR3 sequence: CASSLRGGDQPQHF. The CDR3 nucleotides read TGTGCCAGCAGCTTAAGAGGGGGGGATCAGCCCCAGCATTTT.

The genes are TRBV15 and TRBJ2-5, with 7 bases identical to TRBD1. The junction had 3 bases not matched to a gene; V was cut back by 0 bases and J by 2 bases. Germline values: CDR1 LNHNV, CDR2 YYDKDF (reference sequence). This CDR3 spans 15 amino acids. Here the CDR3 DNA reads TGTGCCACCAGCAGAGATCAGGGGGTACAAGAGACCCAGTACTTC. Translation: CATSRDQGVQETQYF.

The rearrangement uses TRBV20-1 and TRBJ1-4, with D uncertain. The germline V gene encodes CDR1 DFQATT and CDR2 SNEGSKA (reference sequence). V was clipped by 5 bases and J by 7 bases, with 8 bases between them. This CDR3 contains 11 residues. CDR3 bases: TGCAGTGCTTTCTCAGGTGAAAAACTGTTTTTT. Translated, it gives CSAFSGEKLFF.

The chain recombines TRBV9 with TRBJ2-1, with TRBD2 identical over 7 bases. Trimming took 4 bases from V and 7 from J; bases not matched to a gene: 17. Germline V gene data show CDR1 as SGDLS and CDR2 as YYNGEE. The CDR3 consists of 17 residues. The CDR3 is CASSTLPRGVQWNEQFF. CDR3 nucleotides: TGTGCCAGCAGCACCCTCCCCCGGGGGGTACAGTGGAATGAGCAGTTCTTC.

V usage is TRBV15 and J usage is TRBJ1-5, with a weak D call TRBD1 (5 bases). V was trimmed by 4 bases and J by 9 bases, leaving 16 bases between them. The length of the CDR3 is 14 residues. CDR1 and CDR2 (germline): LNHNV, YYDKDF (reference sequence). CDR3 loop: CATSKPGTGRPQHF. The DNA for the CDR3 is TGTGCCACCAGCAAACCCGGGACCGGGAGGCCCCAGCATTTT.

Worth noting for this clone: The germline gene is not matched at one end of the junction; a read error may be the cause. This rearrangement joins TRBV7-9 to TRBJ2-6, with D possibly being TRBD1 (5 bases). In germline, CDR1 is SEHNR, CDR2 FQNEAQ (reference sequence). There are 15 residues in the CDR3. CDR3 protein: CASSLSSSGANVLIF. In DNA form, the CDR3 reads TGTGCCAGCAGCTTAAGTTCCTCTGGGGCCAACGTCCTGATTTTC. Complete variable domain (other parts from reference TRBV7-9 and TRBJ2-6): DTGVSQNPRHKITKRGQNVTFRCDPISEHNRLYWYRQTLGQGPEFLTYFQNEAQLEKSRLLSDRFSAERPKGSFSTLEIQRTEQGDSAMYLCASSLSSSGANVLIFGAGSRLTVL.

This sequence joins TRBV5-4 and TRBJ2-3; maybe TRBD2 (6 bases). The CDR3 totals 16 residues. The V and J ends lost 0 bases and 0 bases respectively, with 11 bases between them. Germline V gives CDR1 SGHNT, CDR2 YYREEE (reference sequence). The DNA of the CDR3 is TGTGCCAGCAGCTTGGACGGGGGATCTAGCACAGATACGCAGTATTTT. The encoded protein is CASSLDGGSSTDTQYF.

This clone turned up a few times. This sequence joins TRBV11-2 and TRBJ2-1; tentatively, D is TRBD1 (5 bases). This CDR3 contains 15 residues. The germline gives CDR1 SGHAT, CDR2 FQNNGV. V was pared by 1 base and J by 0 bases, with 7 bases between. The CDR3 bases are TGTGCCAGCAGCTTAGGACAGATCTCCTACAATGAGCAGTTCTTC. Encoded protein: CASSLGQISYNEQFF.

This rearrangement joins TRBV5-8 to TRBJ2-1; D might be TRBD2 (5 bases). Trimming left V 1 base short and J 2 bases short, with 10 bases between. CDR1 SGHTS and CDR2 YDEGEE come from the germline V gene. The CDR3 consists of 15 residues. Here the CDR3 reads CASSLTSLTYNEQFF. DNA for the CDR3: TGTGCCAGCAGCTTGACTAGTCTGACCTACAATGAGCAGTTCTTC. Supplemented by reference TRBV5-8 and TRBJ2-1, the full variable domain reads EAGVTQSPTHLIKTRGQQATLRCSPISGHTSVYWYQQALGLGLQFLLWYDEGEERNRGNFPPRFSGRQFPNYSSELNVNALELEDSALYLCASSLTSLTYNEQFFGPGTRLTVL.

The J gene is TRBJ2-2, the V gene TRBV24-1; 7 nucleotides agree with TRBD1. Trimming removed 8 bases from V and 4 bases from J; junction bases left unmatched: 6. The CDR3 is 14 amino acids. Germline CDR1 is KGHDR and CDR2 is SFDVKD. The CDR3 here is CATTGQTGTGELFF. Written as DNA, the CDR3 is TGTGCCACCACGGGACAGACAGGCACCGGGGAGCTGTTTTTT.

The chain employs TRBV6-2 or TRBV6-3 and TRBJ1-4, with 9 bases identical to TRBD1. Looked up from germline, CDR1 is MNHEY and CDR2 is SVGEGT. After removal of 5 bases from V and 4 bases from J, the junction contained 5 bases not matched to a gene. This CDR3 spans 15 amino acids. The DNA of the CDR3 is TGTGCCAGCAGTAACAGGGGGCTGGGTAATGAAAAACTGTTTTTT. Its protein is CASSNRGLGNEKLFF.

The J gene is TRBJ1-4, the V gene TRBV3-1 (or the pseudogene TRBV3-2); tentative D call: TRBD1 (6 bases). Germline V gene sequence: CDR1 LGHDT, CDR2 YNNKEL (reference sequence). Trimming stripped 6 bases from V and 8 bases from J, with 19 bases between. This CDR3 is 15 amino acids long. In DNA form, the CDR3 reads TGTGCCAGCAGGGGTACGACAGGAAATGGGGAAAAACTGTTTTTT. It is translated as CASRGTTGNGEKLFF.

The chain couples TRBV4-1 to TRBJ2-5; 9 bases align to TRBD1. CDR1 is MGHRA and CDR2 is YSYEKL in the germline V gene. This CDR3 comprises 15 residues. Trimming removed 4 bases from V and 5 bases from J; junction bases left unmatched: 8. CDR3 sequence reads: CASSPAGTGQETQYF. CDR3 nucleotide sequence: TGCGCCAGCAGCCCAGCCGGGACAGGGCAGGAGACCCAGTACTTC.

The chain employs TRBV24-1 and TRBJ2-7, with D unresolved. This CDR3 comprises 14 residues. Between the trimmed V and J ends, which lost 4 bases and 2 bases, there was a span of 11 bases. The germline V gene has CDR1 KGHDR and CDR2 SFDVKD. The CDR3 DNA is TGTGCCACCAGTGACCCTGCGCGAACCTACGAGCAGTACTTC. This sequence encodes CATSDPARTYEQYF.

V usage is TRBV19 and J usage is TRBJ1-2; 7 positions agree with TRBD1. The CDR3 sequence is 12 residues long. V dropped 5 bases and J dropped 7; count of bases not matched to a gene: 4. Per the germline V gene, CDR1 is LNHDA and CDR2 is SQIVND (reference sequence). Here the CDR3 DNA reads TGTGCCAGTAGTCTGACAGGGACTGGCTACACCTTC. It yields the protein CASSLTGTGYTF. The whole variable domain, filled in from reference TRBV19 and TRBJ1-2, reads DGGITQSPKYLFRKEGQNVTLSCEQNLNHDAMYWYRQDPGQGLRLIYYSQIVNDFQKGDIAEGYSVSREKKESFPLTVTSAQKNPTAFYLCASSLTGTGYTFGSGTRLTVV.

The chain has TRBV19 and TRBJ1-2, with 7 bases fitting TRBD1. This CDR3 is built from 12 residues. Per the germline V gene, CDR1 is LNHDA and CDR2 is SQIVND (reference sequence). V lost 6 bases and J lost 8; bases outside the gene matches: 6. The CDR3 region has the DNA TGTGCCAGTAGCGAGAGACAGGGAGGCTACACCTTC. Translated: CASSERQGGYTF.

The chain links TRBV2 to TRBJ2-7, with 7 bases aligning to TRBD1. The CDR3 spans 13 residues. CDR1 and CDR2 from the germline V gene are SNHLY and FYNNEI. V dropped 6 bases and J dropped 6; count of bases not matched to a gene: 8. DNA for the CDR3: TGTGCCAGCAGACGGGACAGCGTTAGCGAGCAGTACTTC. Translation gives CASRRDSVSEQYF.